These 18 T cell receptor beta chains were sequenced from one sample in a study of long-term antiretroviral therapy in people with HIV. The assay used was immunoSEQ (version v3.0), run at survey level. Here immunoSEQ multiplex PCR was the method, and the copy in TCRdb shows in-frame clones only, minus some. The table has some 35,000 clones, over 85% seen once. This specimen was unsorted PBMCs, taken around 5 years after starting antiretroviral therapy. These receptors all come from a woman between 45 and 60 years old with HIV.

The genes are TRBV29-1 and TRBJ1-1, with 7 nucleotides matching TRBD1. In germline, CDR1 is SQVTM, CDR2 ANQGSEA. J lost 3 bases, V lost 7 bases, and 2 bases had no gene match. The CDR3 covers 11 residues. The DNA for the CDR3 is TGCAGCGGAGACAGGGACACTGAAGCTTTCTTT. This codes for CSGDRDTEAFF.

This clone was recorded only once. The V and J genes are TRBV4-1 and TRBJ1-1; D perhaps matches TRBD1 (6 bases). Trimming stripped 5 bases from V and 0 bases from J, with 13 bases between. In germline, CDR1 is MGHRA, CDR2 YSYEKL. The CDR3 extends over 15 amino acids. In DNA form, the CDR3 reads TGCGCCAGCAGCGAACCGGACAGAATGAACACTGAAGCTTTCTTT. Residues: CASSEPDRMNTEAFF.

CDR3 sequence: CASSPQGAAAYEQYF. The CDR3 coding sequence is TGTGCCAGCAGCCCCCAAGGGGCGGCCGCCTACGAGCAGTACTTC. The chain joins TRBV5-4 to TRBJ2-7, with a possible D match to TRBD1 (5 bases). This CDR3 contains 15 residues. The germline V and J ends were trimmed by 4 bases and 2 bases, with 16 bases remaining between them. Germline CDR1 SGHNT, CDR2 YYREEE (reference sequence).

DNA for the CDR3: TGTGCCAGTAGTATCCCCCAGACAGGGGGAAATTCACCCCTCCACTTT. It encodes CASSIPQTGGNSPLHF. The rearrangement uses TRBV19 and TRBJ1-6; 9 bases agree with TRBD1. This CDR3 contains 16 residues. Losses at the gene ends were 3 bases for V and 7 bases for J; bases not matched to a gene: 7. The germline V gene has CDR1 LNHDA and CDR2 SQIVND (reference sequence).

The chain carries TRBV10-3 and TRBJ1-3; D possibly corresponds to TRBD1 (5 bases). Germline V gene lookup returns CDR1 ENHRY and CDR2 SYGVKD. Trimming stripped 3 bases from V and 4 bases from J, with 16 bases between. The CDR3 extends over 16 amino acids. The CDR3 loop is CAISERPTASGNTIYF. The CDR3 DNA reads as TGTGCCATCAGTGAAAGACCGACAGCCTCAGGAAACACCATATATTTT.

The rearrangement joins TRBV5-4 to TRBJ2-1; 13 bases fit TRBD2. Trimming cost V 5 bases and J 4 bases; bases outside gene matches: 6. The CDR3 is 16 amino acids. CDR1 and CDR2 from the germline V gene are SGHNT and YYREEE (reference sequence). The CDR3 protein is CASRRGTSGAYNEQFF. CDR3 nucleotides: TGTGCCAGCAGAAGGGGGACTAGCGGGGCATACAATGAGCAGTTCTTC.

The chain recombines TRBV28 with TRBJ2-2; 8 positions match TRBD1. Germline trimming cut 5 bases from V and 4 bases from J; bases unmatched to any gene: 6. The CDR3 consists of 15 residues. Germline CDR1 and CDR2: MDHEN and SYDVKM. CDR3 residues: CASSKTGALTGELFF. CDR3 nucleotide sequence: TGTGCCAGCAGTAAGACAGGGGCCCTCACCGGGGAGCTGTTTTTT.

The chain links TRBV11-2 to TRBJ2-3; 10 bases are shared with TRBD2. The germline CDR1 and CDR2 sequences are SGHAT and FQNNGV. V shed 3 bases, J shed 1 base, and the junction held 7 bases outside the gene matches. The length of the CDR3 is 17 residues. The CDR3 DNA follows: TGTGCCAGCAGCTTCCATACCGGGACTAGCGGCACAGATACGCAGTATTTT. This translates into CASSFHTGTSGTDTQYF.

The chain has TRBV11-1 and TRBJ2-7; D gene uncertain. Looked up from germline, CDR1 is SGHAT and CDR2 is FQDESV (reference sequence). The CDR3 runs to 15 residues. Trimming removed 1 base at V and 2 bases at J, with 12 bases between. The chain's CDR3 is CASSLGPSRTYEQYF. The CDR3 DNA follows: TGTGCCAGCAGCTTAGGACCGTCGAGGACCTACGAGCAGTACTTC.

This chain uses TRBV6-5 with TRBJ1-2; 7 bases align to TRBD1. The CDR3 has 12 residues. The V gene's germline CDR1 is MNHEY and CDR2 SVGAGI. The junction had 3 bases not matched to a gene; V was cut back by 6 bases and J by 5 bases. The CDR3: CASSRTGYGYTF. The DNA for the CDR3 is TGTGCCAGCAGCCGGACAGGTTATGGCTACACCTTC.

The CDR3 is CASSPRTSGGIEDTQYF. The CDR3 nucleotides read TGTGCCAGCAGCCCAAGGACTAGCGGGGGAATAGAAGATACGCAGTATTTT. V and J are TRBV5-6 and TRBJ2-3; 13 bases fit TRBD2. This CDR3 spans 17 amino acids. V gave up 4 bases and J gave up 5 bases; unmatched junction bases: 10. Germline assignment: CDR1 SGHDT and CDR2 YYEEEE.

The chain joins TRBV21-1 to TRBJ2-4; TRBD2, the D gene given by the table, was not confirmed from the DNA. TRBV21-1 is tagged as a pseudogene. The CDR3 loop spans 15 amino acids. CDR3 DNA: TGTGCCAGCAGCAAAGCGCCTACAGCCAAAAACATTCAGTACTTC. Its protein product is CASSKAPTAKNIQYF.

The chain combines TRBV5-4 with TRBJ2-5; D possibly corresponds to TRBD2 (6 bases). CDR1 is SGHNT and CDR2 is YYREEE in the germline V gene (reference sequence). The CDR3 has 14 residues. V lost 4 bases and J 1 base, leaving 11 bases between the germline ends. CDR3: CASSPGGSQETQYF. CDR3 bases: TGTGCCAGCAGCCCCGGGGGAAGCCAAGAGACCCAGTACTTC. The full variable domain, with the rest looked up from reference TRBV5-4 and TRBJ2-5, is ETGVTQSPTHLIKTRGQQVTLRCSSQSGHNTVSWYQQALGQGPQFIFQYYREEENGRGNFPPRFSGLQFPNYSSELNVNALELDDSALYLCASSPGGSQETQYFGPGTRLLVL.

The chain joins TRBV4-1 to TRBJ1-1; no definite D call. This CDR3 region has 14 residues. V gave up 0 bases and J gave up 0 bases, with 5 bases separating them. Germline loops: CDR1 MGHRA, CDR2 YSYEKL. CDR3 DNA: TGCGCCAGCAGCCAAGAAAGGCTGAACACTGAAGCTTTCTTT. It encodes CASSQERLNTEAFF.

V and J are TRBV7-2 and TRBJ2-1; unclear D gene. The germline gives CDR1 SGHTA, CDR2 FQGNSA. CDR3 length: 11 amino acids. Trimming pared 3 bases from V and 9 bases from J, leaving 6 bases between. The CDR3, as DNA: TGTGCCAGCAGCTTCGGCCCTGAGCAGTTCTTC. Translation gives CASSFGPEQFF.

This clone was seen a single time. The chain is built from TRBV7-2 and TRBJ2-2; 10 bases map to TRBD1. J gave up 1 base and V 5 bases, and 7 bases lay outside the gene matches. Germline V CDR1 and CDR2: SGHTA, FQGNSA. The CDR3 extends over 17 amino acids. The CDR3: CASSRQGALRNTGELFF. In nucleotides, the CDR3 is TGTGCCAGCAGCCGACAGGGGGCGCTGAGGAACACCGGGGAGCTGTTTTTT.

The chain recombines TRBV6-6 with TRBJ2-7; D perhaps matches TRBD1 (5 bases). V gave up 5 bases and J gave up 3 bases, with 14 bases separating them. This CDR3 has 14 residues. CDR1 is MNHNY and CDR2 is SVGAGI in the germline V gene (reference sequence). The CDR3 region has the DNA TGTGCCAGCAGTCGCAATCCAGGGTACTACGAGCAGTACTTC. This translates into CASSRNPGYYEQYF.

This chain uses TRBV7-3 with TRBJ2-5, with D possibly called TRBD1 or TRBD2 (5 bases each). Trimming removed 6 bases at V and 3 bases at J, with 11 bases between. Germline CDR1 SGHTA, CDR2 FQGTGA. The CDR3 contains 13 residues. CDR3 region: CASSWGPEETQYF. The CDR3 nucleotides are TGTGCCAGCAGTTGGGGACCAGAAGAGACCCAGTACTTC.